These 2 T cell receptor beta chains were all obtained from the same sample, sequenced in a study of blood T cell repertoires in COVID-19. Assay: immunoSEQ multiplex PCR; the TCRdb copy retains only in-frame clones and omits some. The sample lists about 90,000 clones, roughly four fifths occurring once. Sequenced input: peripheral blood. These receptors were obtained from a man aged 60-69 years with acute or convalescent COVID-19.

The rearrangement joins TRBV5-4 to TRBJ2-3; D possibly corresponds to TRBD1 (6 bases). The CDR3 sequence is 15 residues long. The V gene lost 2 bases and the J gene lost 2 bases, with 12 bases spanning the gap. The germline CDR1 and CDR2 sequences are SGHNT and YYREEE (reference sequence). This CDR3 reads CASSFQGQLTDTQYF. As DNA, the CDR3 is TGTGCCAGCAGCTTTCAAGGACAGCTCACAGATACGCAGTATTTT.

This chain uses TRBV6-5 with TRBJ1-3; D unclear. CDR1 and CDR2 (germline): MNHEY, SVGAGI. The CDR3 is made up of 10 amino acids. V was trimmed by 11 bases and J by 7 bases, leaving 9 bases between them. This chain's CDR3 is CASLWNTIYF. CDR3 nucleotides: TGTGCCTCTCTATGGAACACCATATATTTT.